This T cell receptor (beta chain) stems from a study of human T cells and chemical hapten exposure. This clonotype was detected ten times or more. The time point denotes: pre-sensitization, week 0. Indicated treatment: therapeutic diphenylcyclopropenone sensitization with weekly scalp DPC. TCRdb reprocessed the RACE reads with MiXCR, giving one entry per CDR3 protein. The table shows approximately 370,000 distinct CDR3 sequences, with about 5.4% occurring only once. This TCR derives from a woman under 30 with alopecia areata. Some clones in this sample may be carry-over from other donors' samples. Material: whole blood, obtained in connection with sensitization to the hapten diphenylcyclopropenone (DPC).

CDR3 bases: TGTGCCTGCGAACGGGAGGCAGGGGTGAACAATGAGCAGTTCTTC. Translated: CACEREAGVNNEQFF. The chain carries TRBV6-1 and TRBJ2-1; maybe TRBD2 (7 bases). The CDR3 totals 15 residues. Germline CDR1 is MNHNS and CDR2 is SASEGT. V lost 11 bases to trimming and J lost 5 bases, with 22 bases between them.